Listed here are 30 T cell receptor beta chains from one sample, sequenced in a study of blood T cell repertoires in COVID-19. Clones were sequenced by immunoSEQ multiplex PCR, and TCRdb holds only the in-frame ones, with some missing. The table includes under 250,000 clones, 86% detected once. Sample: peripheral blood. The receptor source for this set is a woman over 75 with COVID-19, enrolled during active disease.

The DNA for the CDR3 is TGCAGCGTTCCATTGAACACTGAAGCTTTCTTT. The encoded protein is CSVPLNTEAFF. The chain carries TRBV29-1 and TRBJ1-1, with no clear D. Trimming removed 5 bases from V and 0 bases from J, with 4 bases in between. Germline V gives CDR1 SQVTM, CDR2 ANQGSEA. This CDR3 comprises 11 residues.

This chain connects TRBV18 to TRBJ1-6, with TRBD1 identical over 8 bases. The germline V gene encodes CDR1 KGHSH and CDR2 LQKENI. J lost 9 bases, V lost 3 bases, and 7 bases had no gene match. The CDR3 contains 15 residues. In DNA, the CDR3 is TGTGCCAGCTCACCGGACAGGGAGTTCGGTTCACCCCTCCACTTT. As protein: CASSPDREFGSPLHF.

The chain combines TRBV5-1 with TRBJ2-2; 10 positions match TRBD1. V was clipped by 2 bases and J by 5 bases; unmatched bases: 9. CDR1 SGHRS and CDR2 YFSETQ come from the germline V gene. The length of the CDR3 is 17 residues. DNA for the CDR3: TGCGCCAGCAGCTTAAGTCTAGGACAGGGGGAAACCGGGGAGCTGTTTTTT. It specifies CASSLSLGQGETGELFF. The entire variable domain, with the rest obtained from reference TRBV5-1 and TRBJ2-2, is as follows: KAGVTQTPRYLIKTRGQQVTLSCSPISGHRSVSWYQQTPGQGLQFLFEYFSETQRNKGNFPGRFSGRQFSNSRSEMNVSTLELGDSALYLCASSLSLGQGETGELFFGEGSRLTVL.

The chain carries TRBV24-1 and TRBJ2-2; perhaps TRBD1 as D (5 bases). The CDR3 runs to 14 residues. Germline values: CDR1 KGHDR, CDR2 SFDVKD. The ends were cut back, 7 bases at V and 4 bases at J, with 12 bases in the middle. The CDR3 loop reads CATRTAGFTGELFF. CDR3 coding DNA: TGTGCCACCAGGACGGCAGGGTTCACCGGGGAGCTGTTTTTT.

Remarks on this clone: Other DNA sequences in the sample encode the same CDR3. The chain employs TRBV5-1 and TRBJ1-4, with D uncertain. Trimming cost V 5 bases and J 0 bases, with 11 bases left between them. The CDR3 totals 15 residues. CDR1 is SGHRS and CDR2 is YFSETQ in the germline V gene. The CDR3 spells CASSSTGTTNEKLFF. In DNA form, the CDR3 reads TGCGCCAGCAGTTCCACGGGGACAACTAATGAAAAACTGTTTTTT.

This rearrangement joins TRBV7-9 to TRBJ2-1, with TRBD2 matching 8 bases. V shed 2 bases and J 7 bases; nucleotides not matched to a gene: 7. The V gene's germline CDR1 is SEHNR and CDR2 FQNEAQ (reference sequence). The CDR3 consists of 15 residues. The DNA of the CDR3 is TGTGCCAGCAGCTTACTCGGCGGGGGGTTAAATGAGCAGTTCTTC. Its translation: CASSLLGGGLNEQFF. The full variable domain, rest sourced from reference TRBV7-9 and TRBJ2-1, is DTGVSQNPRHKITKRGQNVTFRCDPISEHNRLYWYRQTLGQGPEFLTYFQNEAQLEKSRLLSDRFSAERPKGSFSTLEIQRTEQGDSAMYLCASSLLGGGLNEQFFGPGTRLTVL.

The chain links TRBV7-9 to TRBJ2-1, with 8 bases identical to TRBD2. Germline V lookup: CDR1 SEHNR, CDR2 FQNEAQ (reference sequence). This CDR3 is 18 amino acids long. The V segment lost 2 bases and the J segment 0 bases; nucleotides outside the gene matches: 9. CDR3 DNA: TGTGCCAGCAGCTTACACGCGGGGGGCTCCATCTCCTACAATGAGCAGTTCTTC. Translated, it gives CASSLHAGGSISYNEQFF.

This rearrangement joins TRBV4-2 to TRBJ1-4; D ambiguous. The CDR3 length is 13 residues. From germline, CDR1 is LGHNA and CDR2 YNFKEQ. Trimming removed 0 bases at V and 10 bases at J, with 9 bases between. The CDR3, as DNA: TGTGCCAGCAGCCAAGATGAGGGAGGAAAACTGTTTTTT. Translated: CASSQDEGGKLFF.

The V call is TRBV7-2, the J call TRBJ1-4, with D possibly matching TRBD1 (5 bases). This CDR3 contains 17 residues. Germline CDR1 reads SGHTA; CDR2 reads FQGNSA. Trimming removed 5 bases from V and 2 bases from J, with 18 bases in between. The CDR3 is CASSPYGGSVTNEKLFF. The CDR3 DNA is TGTGCCAGCAGCCCCTACGGGGGAAGTGTCACTAATGAAAAACTGTTTTTT.

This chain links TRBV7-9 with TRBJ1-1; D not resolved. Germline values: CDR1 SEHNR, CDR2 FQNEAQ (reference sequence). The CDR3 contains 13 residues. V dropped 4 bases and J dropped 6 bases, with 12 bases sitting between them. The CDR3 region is CASSYGGWAEAFF. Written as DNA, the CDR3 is TGTGCCAGCAGCTACGGAGGATGGGCTGAAGCTTTCTTT.

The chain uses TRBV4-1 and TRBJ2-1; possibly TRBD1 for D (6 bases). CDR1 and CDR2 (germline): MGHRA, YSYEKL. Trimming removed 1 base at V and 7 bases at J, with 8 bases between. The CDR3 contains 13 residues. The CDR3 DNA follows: TGCGCCAGCAGCCAAGCCCAGGGGAATGAGCAGTTCTTC. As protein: CASSQAQGNEQFF.

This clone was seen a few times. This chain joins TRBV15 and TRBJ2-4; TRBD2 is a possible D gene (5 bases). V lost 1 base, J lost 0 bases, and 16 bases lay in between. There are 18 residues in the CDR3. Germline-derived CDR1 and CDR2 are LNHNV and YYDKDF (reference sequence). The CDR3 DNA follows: TGTGCCACCAGCAGAGCCCTCCAAGGACTGGTAGCCAAAAACATTCAGTACTTC. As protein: CATSRALQGLVAKNIQYF.

The CDR3: CASSPGDHYEQYF. The CDR3 DNA reads as TGTGCCAGCAGCCCTGGAGATCACTACGAGCAGTACTTC. This chain links TRBV11-2 with TRBJ2-7; D uncertain. The CDR3 length is 13 residues. V lost 5 bases, J lost 3 bases, and 11 bases lay in between. The germline V gene encodes CDR1 SGHAT and CDR2 FQNNGV.

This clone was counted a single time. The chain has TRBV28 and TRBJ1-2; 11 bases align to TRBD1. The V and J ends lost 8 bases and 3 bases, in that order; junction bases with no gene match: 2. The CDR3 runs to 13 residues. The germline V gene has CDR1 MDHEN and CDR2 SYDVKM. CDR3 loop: CASGQGADYGYTF. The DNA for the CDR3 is TGTGCCAGCGGACAGGGGGCGGACTATGGCTACACCTTC.

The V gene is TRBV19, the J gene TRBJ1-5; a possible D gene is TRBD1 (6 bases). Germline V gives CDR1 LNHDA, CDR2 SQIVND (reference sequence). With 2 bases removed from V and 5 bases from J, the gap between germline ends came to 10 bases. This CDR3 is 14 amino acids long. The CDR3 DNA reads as TGTGCCAGTAGTATACGTACAGGGTATCAGCCCCAGCATTTT. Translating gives CASSIRTGYQPQHF.

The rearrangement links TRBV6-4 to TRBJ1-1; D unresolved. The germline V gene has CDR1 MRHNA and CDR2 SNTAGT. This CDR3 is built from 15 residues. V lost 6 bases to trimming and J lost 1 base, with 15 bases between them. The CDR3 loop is CASRAIGSTNTEAFF. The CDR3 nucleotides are TGTGCCAGCAGAGCTATAGGGAGTACGAACACTGAAGCTTTCTTT.

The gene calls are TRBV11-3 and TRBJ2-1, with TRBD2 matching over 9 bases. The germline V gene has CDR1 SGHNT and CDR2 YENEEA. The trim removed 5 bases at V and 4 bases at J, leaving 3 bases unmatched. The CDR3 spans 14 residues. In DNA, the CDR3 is TGTGCCAGCAGCGCGGGGGGGCCATACAATGAGCAGTTCTTC. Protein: CASSAGGPYNEQFF.

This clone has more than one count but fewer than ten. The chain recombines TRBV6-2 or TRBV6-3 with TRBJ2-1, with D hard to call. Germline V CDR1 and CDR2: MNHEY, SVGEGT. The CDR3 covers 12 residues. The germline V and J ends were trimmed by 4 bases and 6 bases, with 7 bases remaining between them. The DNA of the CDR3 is TGTGCCAGCAGTTCTGTAATCAATGAGCAGTTCTTC. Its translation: CASSSVINEQFF.

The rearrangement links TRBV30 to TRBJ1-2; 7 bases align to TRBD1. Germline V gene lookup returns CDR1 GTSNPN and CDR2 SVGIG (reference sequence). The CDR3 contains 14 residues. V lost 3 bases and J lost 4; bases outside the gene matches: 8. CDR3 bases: TGTGCCTGGAGCCTACAGGGGACTGGCTATGGCTACACCTTC. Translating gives CAWSLQGTGYGYTF.

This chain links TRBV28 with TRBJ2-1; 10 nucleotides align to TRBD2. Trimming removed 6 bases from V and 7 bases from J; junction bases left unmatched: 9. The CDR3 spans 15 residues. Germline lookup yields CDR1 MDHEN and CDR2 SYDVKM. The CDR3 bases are TGTGCCAGCAGAACTAGCGGGACTATACTTAATGAGCAGTTCTTC. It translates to CASRTSGTILNEQFF.

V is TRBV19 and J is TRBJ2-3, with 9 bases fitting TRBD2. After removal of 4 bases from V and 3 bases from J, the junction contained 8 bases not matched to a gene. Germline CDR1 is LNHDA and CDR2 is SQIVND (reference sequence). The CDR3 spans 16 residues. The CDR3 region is CASSTDSGGGTDTQYF. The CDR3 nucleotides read TGTGCCAGTAGTACCGATAGCGGGGGAGGGACAGATACGCAGTATTTT.

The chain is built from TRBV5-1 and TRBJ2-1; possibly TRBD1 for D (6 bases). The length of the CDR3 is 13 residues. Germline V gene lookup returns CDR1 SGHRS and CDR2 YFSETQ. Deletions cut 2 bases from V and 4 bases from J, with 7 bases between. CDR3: CASSFQGYNEQFF. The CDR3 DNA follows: TGCGCCAGCAGCTTTCAGGGGTACAATGAGCAGTTCTTC. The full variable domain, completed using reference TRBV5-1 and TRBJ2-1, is KAGVTQTPRYLIKTRGQQVTLSCSPISGHRSVSWYQQTPGQGLQFLFEYFSETQRNKGNFPGRFSGRQFSNSRSEMNVSTLELGDSALYLCASSFQGYNEQFFGPGTRLTVL.

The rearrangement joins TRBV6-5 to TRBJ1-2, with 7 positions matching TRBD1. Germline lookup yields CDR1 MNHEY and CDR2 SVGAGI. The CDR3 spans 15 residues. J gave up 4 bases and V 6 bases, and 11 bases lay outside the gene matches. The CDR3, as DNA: TGTGCCAGCAGGAGGGGACAGACTCAGGGCTATGGCTACACCTTC. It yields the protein CASRRGQTQGYGYTF.

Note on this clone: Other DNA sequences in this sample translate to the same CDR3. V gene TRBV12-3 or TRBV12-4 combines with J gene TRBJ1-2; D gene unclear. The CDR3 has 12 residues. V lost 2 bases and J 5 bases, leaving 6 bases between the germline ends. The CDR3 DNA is TGTGCCAGCAGTTTAAGAGATTATGGCTACACCTTC. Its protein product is CASSLRDYGYTF.

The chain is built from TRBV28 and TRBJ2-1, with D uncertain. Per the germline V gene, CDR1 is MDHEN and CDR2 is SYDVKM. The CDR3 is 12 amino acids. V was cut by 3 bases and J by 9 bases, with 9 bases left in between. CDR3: CASSFIRVEQFF. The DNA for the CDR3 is TGTGCCAGCAGTTTTATTCGGGTTGAGCAGTTCTTC.

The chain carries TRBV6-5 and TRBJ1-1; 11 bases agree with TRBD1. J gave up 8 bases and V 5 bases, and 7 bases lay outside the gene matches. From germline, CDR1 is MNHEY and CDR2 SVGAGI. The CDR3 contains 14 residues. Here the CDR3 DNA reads TGTGCCAGCAGTACCCTGGACAGGGGGCAGGAAGCTTTCTTT. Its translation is CASSTLDRGQEAFF.

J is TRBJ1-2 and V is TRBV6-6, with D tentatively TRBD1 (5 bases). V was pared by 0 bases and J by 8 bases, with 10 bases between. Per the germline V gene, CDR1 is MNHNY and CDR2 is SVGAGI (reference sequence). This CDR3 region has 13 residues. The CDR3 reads CASSYSGGDGYTF. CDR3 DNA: TGTGCCAGCAGTTACTCGGGAGGGGACGGCTACACCTTC.

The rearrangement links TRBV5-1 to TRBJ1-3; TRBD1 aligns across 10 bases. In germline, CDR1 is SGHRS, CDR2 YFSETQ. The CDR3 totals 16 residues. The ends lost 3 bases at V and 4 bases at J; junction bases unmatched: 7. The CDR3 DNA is TGCGCCAGCAGCTCCAGAGGACAGGGGGTAGGAAACACCATATATTTT. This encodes CASSSRGQGVGNTIYF.

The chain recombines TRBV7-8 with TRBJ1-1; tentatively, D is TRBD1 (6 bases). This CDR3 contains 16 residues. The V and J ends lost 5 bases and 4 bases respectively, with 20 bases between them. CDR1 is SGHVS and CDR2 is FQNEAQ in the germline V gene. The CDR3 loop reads CASSASQGMRGTEAFF. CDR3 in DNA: TGTGCCAGCAGCGCCTCACAGGGCATGAGGGGCACTGAAGCTTTCTTT. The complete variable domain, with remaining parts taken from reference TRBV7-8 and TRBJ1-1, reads GAGVSQSPRYKVAKRGQDVALRCDPISGHVSLFWYQQALGQGPEFLTYFQNEAQLDKSGLPSDRFFAERPEGSVSTLKIQRTQQEDSAVYLCASSASQGMRGTEAFFGQGTRLTVV.

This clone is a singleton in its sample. CDR3 loop: CASSLSTGLNTEAFF. CDR3 nucleotide sequence: TGTGCCAGCAGTTTATCGACAGGGCTGAACACTGAAGCTTTCTTT. The genes are TRBV27 and TRBJ1-1, with TRBD1 matching over 7 bases. The J segment lost 0 bases and the V segment lost 0 bases, leaving 1 base of the junction unmatched. Germline-derived CDR1 and CDR2 are MNHEY and SMNVEV (reference sequence). The CDR3 spans 15 residues.